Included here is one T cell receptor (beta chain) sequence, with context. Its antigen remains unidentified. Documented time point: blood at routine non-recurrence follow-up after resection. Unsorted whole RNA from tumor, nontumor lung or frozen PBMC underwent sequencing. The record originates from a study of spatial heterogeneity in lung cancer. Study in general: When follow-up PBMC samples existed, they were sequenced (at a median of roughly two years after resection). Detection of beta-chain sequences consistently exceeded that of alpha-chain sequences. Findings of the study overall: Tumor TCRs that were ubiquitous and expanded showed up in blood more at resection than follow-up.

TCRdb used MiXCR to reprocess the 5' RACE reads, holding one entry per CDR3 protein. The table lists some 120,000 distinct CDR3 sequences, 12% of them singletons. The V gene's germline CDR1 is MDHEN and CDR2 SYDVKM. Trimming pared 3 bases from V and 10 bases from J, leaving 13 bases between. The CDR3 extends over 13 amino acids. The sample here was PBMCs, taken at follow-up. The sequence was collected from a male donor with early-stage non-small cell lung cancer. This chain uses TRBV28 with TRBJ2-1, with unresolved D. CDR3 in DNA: TGTGCCAGCAGTTTGTCTGGACGCAACGAGCAGTTCTTC. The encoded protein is CASSLSGRNEQFF.